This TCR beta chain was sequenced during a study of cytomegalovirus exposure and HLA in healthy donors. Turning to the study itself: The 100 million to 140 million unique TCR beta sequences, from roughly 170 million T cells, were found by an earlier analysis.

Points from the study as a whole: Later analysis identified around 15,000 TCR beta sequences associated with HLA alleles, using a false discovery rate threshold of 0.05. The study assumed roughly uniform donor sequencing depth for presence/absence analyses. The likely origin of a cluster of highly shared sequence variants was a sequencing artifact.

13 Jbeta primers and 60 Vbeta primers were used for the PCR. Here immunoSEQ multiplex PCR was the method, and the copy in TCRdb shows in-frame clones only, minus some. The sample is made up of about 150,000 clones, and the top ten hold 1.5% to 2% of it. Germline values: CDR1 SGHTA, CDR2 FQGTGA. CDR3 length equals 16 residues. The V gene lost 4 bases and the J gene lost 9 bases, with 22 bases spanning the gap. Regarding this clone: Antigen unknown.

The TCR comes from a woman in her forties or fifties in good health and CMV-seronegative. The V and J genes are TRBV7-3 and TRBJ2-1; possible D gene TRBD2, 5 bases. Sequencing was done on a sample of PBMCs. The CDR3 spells CASSSSRPPWSGEQFF. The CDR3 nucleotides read TGTGCCAGCAGCTCCTCACGACCGCCTTGGAGCGGTGAGCAGTTCTTC. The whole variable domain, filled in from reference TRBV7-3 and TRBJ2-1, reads GAGVSQTPSNKVTEKGKYVELRCDPISGHTALYWYRQSLGQGPEFLIYFQGTGAADDSGLPNDRFFAVRPEGSVSTLKIQRTERGDSAVYLCASSSSRPPWSGEQFFGPGTRLTVL.